The sample holds many counts of the clone carrying this T cell receptor beta chain. Germline loops: CDR1 SGHTA, CDR2 FQGNSA. Losses at the gene ends were 8 bases for V and 0 bases for J; bases not matched to a gene: 11. The CDR3 covers 16 residues. TCRdb used MiXCR to reprocess the 5' RACE reads, holding one entry per CDR3 protein. The sample holds a few hundred thousand distinct CDR3 sequences, approximately 15% seen once. The sample is drawn from a study of T-cell memory formation after mild COVID-19. The sample was PBMCs or a T cell subset sorted from them (not recorded which). This clonotype was sampled from a young man who had mild COVID-19 (a few samples of this study predate the infection). Cell type and time point are not known. The chain joins TRBV7-2 to TRBJ1-2, with TRBD1 matching 8 bases. Here the CDR3 DNA reads TGTGCCAGCCATGCCCCCGGGACAGGAGCTAACTATGGCTACACCTTC. It specifies CASHAPGTGANYGYTF.